The 32 T cell receptor beta chains below come from one sample, sequenced in a study of Graves' ophthalmopathy and Graves' hyperthyroidism. As the template, RNA transcripts were used to amplify TCR beta CDR3 regions. First-round RT-PCR with HTBI primers preceded a second-round multiplex PCR. TCRdb processed the multiplex PCR reads anew with MiXCR; each CDR3 protein has one entry. The profile shows over a million distinct CDR3 sequences, less than 45% of them singletons. The sequencing sample was made of peripheral blood or thyroid tissue (not recorded which). The source of these receptors is an adult man with Graves' hyperthyroidism.

At least ten counts were recorded for this clonotype. V is TRBV2 and J is TRBJ2-7; possibly TRBD2 for D (5 bases). This CDR3 is 13 amino acids long. Trimming removed 4 bases at V and 5 bases at J, with 12 bases between. CDR1 is SNHLY, CDR2 FYNNEI, per germline. For the CDR3, the DNA is TGTGCCAGCAGTGTAGGACTGGAGCACGAGCAGTACTTC. Protein sequence: CASSVGLEHEQYF.

This chain uses TRBV5-1 with TRBJ1-2; 10 bases match TRBD1. CDR3 length equals 14 residues. CDR1 is SGHRS and CDR2 is YFSETQ in the germline V gene. The J segment lost 7 bases and the V segment lost 4 bases, leaving 7 bases of the junction unmatched. CDR3 in amino acids: CASSAGTGVGGYTF. CDR3 in DNA: TGCGCCAGCAGCGCAGGGACAGGGGTAGGTGGCTACACCTTC.

Ten or more counts support this clonotype. The chain uses TRBV20-1 and TRBJ1-3; D is ambiguous. The CDR3 is made up of 11 amino acids. Trimming left V 7 bases short and J 11 bases short, with 15 bases between. Germline V gives CDR1 DFQATT, CDR2 SNEGSKA (reference sequence). The CDR3: CSVSEVGSIYF. As DNA, the CDR3 is TGCAGTGTCTCGGAGGTCGGTTCCATATATTTT.

This clonotype was counted between two and nine times. This chain connects TRBV2 to TRBJ1-1; 7 nucleotides line up with TRBD1. The CDR3 covers 15 residues. Germline-derived CDR1 and CDR2 are SNHLY and FYNNEI. Trimming cost V 5 bases and J 1 base; bases outside gene matches: 7. CDR3 nucleotide sequence: TGTGCCAGCAGTTACACGGGGACAGAGAACACTGAAGCTTTCTTT. It specifies CASSYTGTENTEAFF.

This clonotype showed up just a few times. The genes are TRBV7-9 and TRBJ2-6; 7 nucleotides line up with TRBD2. Germline assignment: CDR1 SEHNR and CDR2 FQNEAQ (reference sequence). The V and J ends lost 5 bases and 4 bases, in that order; junction bases with no gene match: 5. This CDR3 comprises 15 residues. CDR3 coding DNA: TGTGCCAGCAGCCCTCTACTAGCGGGGGCCAACGTCCTGACTTTC. It translates to CASSPLLAGANVLTF.

This clonotype was recorded many times. V usage is TRBV20-1 and J usage is TRBJ2-7; 10 bases fit TRBD2. The CDR3 is made up of 14 amino acids. From germline, CDR1 is DFQATT and CDR2 SNEGSKA (reference sequence). J lost 3 bases, V lost 3 bases, and 5 bases had no gene match. The DNA of the CDR3 is TGCAGTGCTAGCCTAGCGGGAGACGACTACGAGCAGTACTTC. This sequence encodes CSASLAGDDYEQYF.

A word on this clonotype: A much larger clone lies one base from this, so it may be a read error. The rearrangement joins TRBV7-2 to TRBJ1-5; weak D call: TRBD1 (5 bases). The CDR3 runs to 15 residues. Deletions cut 1 base from V and 1 base from J, with 8 bases between. Looked up from germline, CDR1 is SGHTA and CDR2 is FQGNSA. CDR3 loop: CASSLEQASNQPQHF. The CDR3 DNA follows: TGTGCCAGCAGCTTAGAACAGGCGAGCAATCAGCCCCAGCATTTT.

V usage is TRBV12-3 or TRBV12-4 and J usage is TRBJ2-5, with D maybe TRBD1 (6 bases). This CDR3 contains 14 residues. Trimming cost V 6 bases and J 3 bases, with 14 bases left between them. CDR3 amino acids: CASSTGSAEETQYF. CDR3 nucleotide sequence: TGTGCCAGCAGCACAGGGTCCGCGGAAGAGACCCAGTACTTC.

The V call is TRBV6-1, the J call TRBJ2-2, with 8 positions matching TRBD2. After removal of 6 bases from V and 5 bases from J, the junction contained 5 bases not matched to a gene. This CDR3 has 14 amino acids. Germline CDR1 and CDR2: MNHNS and SASEGT. The CDR3 DNA sequence: TGTGCCAGCAGAGCTAGCGGGTCTACCGGGGAGCTGTTTTTT. Residues: CASRASGSTGELFF.

The rearrangement links TRBV29-1 to TRBJ1-2; TRBD1 agrees at 9 bases. This CDR3 has 13 amino acids. CDR1 and CDR2 from the germline V gene are SQVTM and ANQGSEA. The trim removed 2 bases at V and 8 bases at J, leaving 6 bases unmatched. The CDR3 protein is CSVERDRARGYTF. CDR3 coding DNA: TGCAGCGTTGAAAGGGACAGGGCGAGGGGCTACACCTTC.

The chain recombines TRBV29-1 with TRBJ2-7, with a weak D call TRBD1 (6 bases). This CDR3 region has 13 residues. Germline V gives CDR1 SQVTM, CDR2 ANQGSEA. Trimming removed 4 bases from V and 3 bases from J, with 13 bases in between. CDR3 region: CSVAYGGIYEQYF. The DNA for the CDR3 is TGCAGCGTTGCGTATGGGGGCATCTACGAGCAGTACTTC.

The chain employs TRBV11-3 and TRBJ2-7; 9 positions match TRBD2. The CDR3 has 16 residues. Germline CDR1 SGHNT, CDR2 YENEEA. Unmatched junction bases numbered 7, after V lost 1 base and J lost 3 bases. The CDR3 here is CASSLGASGVLYEQYF. CDR3 DNA: TGTGCCAGCAGCTTAGGGGCTAGCGGGGTTCTCTACGAGCAGTACTTC.

This clonotype was recorded only once. The CDR3 is CASSDTSGQSETQYF. The DNA for the CDR3 is TGTGCCAGCAGTGACACCTCGGGACAGTCAGAGACCCAGTACTTC. The rearrangement joins TRBV6-2 or TRBV6-3 to TRBJ2-5; 7 nucleotides agree with TRBD1. The CDR3 length is 15 residues. Trimming removed 5 bases from V and 4 bases from J; junction bases left unmatched: 10. CDR1 and CDR2 (germline): MNHEY, SVGEGT.

Ten or more counts support this clonotype. This chain connects TRBV20-1 to TRBJ2-7; maybe TRBD2 (5 bases). Looked up from germline, CDR1 is DFQATT and CDR2 is SNEGSKA (reference sequence). The CDR3 length is 14 residues. V was cut by 3 bases and J by 0 bases, with 12 bases left in between. CDR3 in amino acids: CSASLRVSSYEQYF. The CDR3 DNA reads as TGCAGTGCTAGCTTGCGGGTTAGCTCCTACGAGCAGTACTTC.

This clonotype was observed once. The CDR3 DNA follows: TGTGCCAGCAGCGGAACAGGTCCCGTTAATCAGCCCCAGCATTTT. Amino acids: CASSGTGPVNQPQHF. The genes are TRBV5-5 and TRBJ1-5; D might be TRBD1 (5 bases). This CDR3 contains 15 residues. Germline V gives CDR1 SGHKS, CDR2 YYEKEE (reference sequence). V lost 4 bases and J 4 bases, leaving 15 bases between the germline ends.

This chain links TRBV2 with TRBJ1-1; no clear D gene. CDR3 size: 12 residues. The germline V gene has CDR1 SNHLY and CDR2 FYNNEI. V lost 6 bases to trimming and J lost 12 bases, with 17 bases between them. The CDR3, as DNA: TGTGCCAGCAGGGCCCCGGGGAGCCGGACTTTCTTT. Translating it yields CASRAPGSRTFF.

This clonotype was observed a few times. This could be a read error, since a much larger clone is one nucleotide away. Because the CDR3 is missing its conserved closing phenylalanine or tryptophan, this is likely a read error. V and J are TRBV19 and TRBJ1-1; D remains unclear. The germline CDR1 and CDR2 sequences are LNHDA and SQIVND (reference sequence). V was shortened by 3 bases and J by 8 bases, with 13 bases between the two germline ends. The CDR3 consists of 13 residues. The CDR3 loop reads CASSIDAPGEAFL. In DNA form, the CDR3 reads TGTGCCAGTAGTATTGATGCCCCCGGGGAAGCTTTCCTT.

Points on this clonotype: A read error is possible here, since a much larger clone lies one base away. V is TRBV10-3 and J is TRBJ1-1; TRBD1 is a possible D gene (6 bases). Looked up from germline, CDR1 is ENHRY and CDR2 is SYGVKD. The length of the CDR3 is 14 residues. The CDR3 protein is CASSYLMGGGEAFF. Here the CDR3 DNA reads TGTGCCAGCAGTTACCTTATGGGGGGGGGCGAAGCTTTCTTT.

This clonotype occurred many times. The chain links TRBV2 to TRBJ2-7; no definite D call. Per germline, CDR1 SNHLY and CDR2 FYNNEI. Deletions cut 3 bases from V and 4 bases from J, with 10 bases between. The CDR3 covers 13 residues. The CDR3 here is CASSESPTYEQYF. For the CDR3, the DNA is TGTGCCAGCAGTGAGTCTCCGACTTACGAGCAGTACTTC.

This rearrangement joins TRBV6-5 to TRBJ1-2; no definite D call. Germline values: CDR1 MNHEY, CDR2 SVGAGI. The CDR3 contains 15 residues. V was shortened by 5 bases and J by 0 bases, with 13 bases between the two germline ends. For the CDR3, the DNA is TGTGCCAGCAGTGAACAGCATAAAGCTAACTATGGCTACACCTTC. Protein: CASSEQHKANYGYTF.

The sample holds a few counts of this clonotype. This chain uses TRBV7-9 with TRBJ2-1; 11 bases are shared with TRBD2. The V segment lost 1 base and the J segment 15 bases; nucleotides outside the gene matches: 17. This CDR3 comprises 17 residues. From germline, CDR1 is SEHNR and CDR2 FQNEAQ (reference sequence). CDR3 DNA: TGTGCCAGCAGCTTAGGGGCTAGCGGGAGGTTTGTCACCCTAACGTTCTTC. This translates into CASSLGASGRFVTLTFF.

V and J are TRBV5-1 and TRBJ2-7, with D possibly TRBD1 on 5 matching bases. Deletions cut 4 bases from V and 2 bases from J, with 13 bases between. The CDR3 runs 14 residues. Looked up from germline, CDR1 is SGHRS and CDR2 is YFSETQ. CDR3 nucleotides: TGCGCCAGCAGCCCACGACAGCATCCCTACGAGCAGTACTTC. It yields the protein CASSPRQHPYEQYF.

This clonotype showed up many times. V and J are TRBV2 and TRBJ2-5, with TRBD2 identical over 11 bases. Germline V gene sequence: CDR1 SNHLY, CDR2 FYNNEI. This CDR3 region has 16 residues. V was clipped by 11 bases and J by 1 base; unmatched bases: 12. CDR3 in DNA: TGTGCCCGTCGACCCTTAGCGGGGGGGCTCCAAGAGACCCAGTACTTC. Residues: CARRPLAGGLQETQYF. The full variable domain, completed using reference TRBV2 and TRBJ2-5, is EPEVTQTPSHQVTQMGQEVILRCVPISNHLYFYWYRQILGQKVEFLVSFYNNEISEKSEIFDDQFSVERPDGSNFTLKIRSTKLEDSAMYFCARRPLAGGLQETQYFGPGTRLLVL.

This clonotype showed up just a few times. V is TRBV15 and J is TRBJ2-2; 12 bases agree with TRBD1. Trimming at V came to 2 bases and at J to 6 bases, leaving 7 bases not matched to a gene. Germline-derived CDR1 and CDR2 are LNHNV and YYDKDF (reference sequence). The CDR3 contains 17 residues. CDR3 coding DNA: TGTGCCACCAGCAGAAACCGGGACAGGGGGCGCGCCGGGGAGCTGTTTTTT. This encodes CATSRNRDRGRAGELFF.

The chain has TRBV10-3 and TRBJ2-5; 7 bases are a match to TRBD1. The germline CDR1 and CDR2 sequences are ENHRY and SYGVKD. V gave up 3 bases and J gave up 5 bases; unmatched junction bases: 6. The length of the CDR3 is 14 residues. The CDR3: CAISEGGTGETQYF. CDR3 DNA: TGTGCCATCAGTGAAGGGGGCACGGGGGAGACCCAGTACTTC.

The chain employs TRBV7-9 and TRBJ1-1; D possibly corresponds to TRBD1 (5 bases). The germline gives CDR1 SEHNR, CDR2 FQNEAQ (reference sequence). The CDR3 has 13 residues. V lost 5 bases and J lost 6, with 13 bases in between. As DNA, the CDR3 is TGTGCCAGCAGCCCAGGTGGAGGGGCTGAAGCTTTCTTT. This translates into CASSPGGGAEAFF.

This clonotype appeared many times. This chain's CDR3 is CASSSPGGLADYEQYF. In nucleotides, the CDR3 is TGTGCCAGCAGCTCACCGGGGGGACTAGCGGATTACGAGCAGTACTTC. This chain uses TRBV7-8 with TRBJ2-7; 11 positions match TRBD2. The CDR3 covers 16 residues. Trimming at V came to 4 bases and at J to 4 bases, leaving 9 bases not matched to a gene. Germline lookup yields CDR1 SGHVS and CDR2 FQNEAQ.

This clonotype appeared a few times. The CDR3 sequence: CSVGVLSSYNEQFF. In DNA, the CDR3 is TGCAGCGTTGGAGTGTTAAGCTCCTACAATGAGCAGTTCTTC. The rearrangement links TRBV29-1 to TRBJ2-1; D gene unclear. Germline CDR1 is SQVTM and CDR2 is ANQGSEA. This CDR3 spans 14 amino acids. The V end was cut by 4 bases, the J end by 0 bases, with 10 bases between.

The table lists this clonotype with many counts. The chain joins TRBV5-1 to TRBJ1-2; D perhaps matches TRBD1 (5 bases). The germline CDR1 and CDR2 sequences are SGHRS and YFSETQ. This CDR3 has 13 amino acids. V shed 6 bases and J shed 7 bases, with 16 bases lying between them. Written as DNA, the CDR3 is TGCGCCAGCACCTCGGGACCCCTGGCTGGCTACACCTTC. Translation: CASTSGPLAGYTF.

This chain links TRBV5-5 with TRBJ2-7; D gene uncertain. This CDR3 is 15 amino acids long. Germline V gene lookup returns CDR1 SGHKS and CDR2 YYEKEE (reference sequence). V lost 4 bases and J lost 0, with 14 bases in between. CDR3 protein: CASSRRGSLSYEQYF. CDR3 DNA sequence: TGTGCCAGCAGCCGGAGAGGTAGTCTCTCCTACGAGCAGTACTTC.

CDR3 sequence: CASDAGGTLLNEKLFF. The CDR3 DNA reads TGTGCCAGTGACGCGGGGGGCACCTTACTTAATGAAAAACTGTTTTTT. The chain recombines TRBV7-9 with TRBJ1-4; D might be TRBD1 (6 bases). The germline V gene has CDR1 SEHNR and CDR2 FQNEAQ (reference sequence). The germline V and J ends were trimmed by 9 bases and 4 bases, with 21 bases remaining between them. CDR3 length: 16 amino acids.

This chain links TRBV25-1 with TRBJ2-5; unclear D gene. CDR3 size: 11 residues. V dropped 8 bases and J dropped 5 bases, with 9 bases sitting between them. Per the germline V gene, CDR1 is MGHDK and CDR2 is SYGVNS. Here the CDR3 DNA reads TGTGCCAGCCCCGGTAGGGAGACCCAGTACTTC. Protein product: CASPGRETQYF.